These T cell receptor beta chains were read from a single sample in a study of blood T cell repertoires in COVID-19. The table came from immunoSEQ multiplex PCR; TCRdb's copy has only in-frame clones and leaves some out. Here the sample spans approximately 86,000 clones, roughly nine tenths being singletons. Sequenced material: peripheral blood. All receptors derive from a man aged 45-65 years with acute or convalescent COVID-19. The CDR3 runs from the conserved cysteine through the conserved F or W. The D gene is left open where the match is weak. Clone size, where shown, is once, few, many, or a class for clones that have expanded.

j_call clone_size d_call v_call cdr3_nt cdr3_aa
TRBJ1-6 NA NA TRBV9 TGTGCCAGCGCCAGACAGGAGAGCTCCTATAATTCACCCCTCCACTTT CASARQESSYNSPLHF
TRBJ2-3 once TRBD1 TRBV6-5 TGTGCCAGCAGTTATAGACAGGGGGCAACAGATACGCAGTATTTT CASSYRQGATDTQYF
TRBJ1-5 NA TRBD1 TRBV30 TGTGCCTGGAGTGACAGGGGGCTGCGCAGGCCCCAGCATTTT CAWSDRGLRRPQHF
TRBJ2-1 NA TRBD1 TRBV4-2 TGTGCCAGCAGCCGCGGCAGGGGGCTTGAGCAGTTCTTC CASSRGRGLEQFF
TRBJ1-4 NA NA TRBV7-2 TGTGCCAGCAGCCGGGCACTAGGGGGAAAACTGTTTTTT CASSRALGGKLFF
TRBJ2-1 NA NA TRBV5-4 TGTGCCAGCAGCTTGGCCTTACGGTCATTATCCTACAATGAGCAGTTCTTC CASSLALRSLSYNEQFF
TRBJ2-5 NA TRBD2 TRBV3-1/TRBV3-2 TGTGCCAGCAGCCAAGTCGGGACTAGCACGAAGACCCAGTACTTC CASSQVGTSTKTQYF
TRBJ1-5 NA NA TRBV28 TGTGCCAGCAGTCCACCGGGGTTTAGTGGGTTAGGCAATCAGCCCCAGCATTTT CASSPPGFSGLGNQPQHF
TRBJ2-5 NA NA TRBV18 TGTGCCAGCTCACCGCAGGGGGGCCCCCAAGAGACCCAGTACTTC CASSPQGGPQETQYF
TRBJ2-1 NA NA TRBV6-1 TGTGCCAGCAGTGAAAGCTCGCGGGCGAGAATCTACAATGAGCAGTTCTTC CASSESSRARIYNEQFF
TRBJ1-2 NA TRBD1 TRBV5-1 TGCGCCAGCAGCCGATCCGGGACAGGGGACGGCTACACCTTC CASSRSGTGDGYTF
TRBJ2-3 NA TRBD1 TRBV4-2 TGTGCCAGCAGCCAAGATGCGGGACAGGGTTCTTCACATTTGGATACGCAGTATTTT CASSQDAGQGSSHLDTQYF
TRBJ1-2 NA TRBD1 TRBV6-5 TGTGCCAGCAAGACAGGGGCTAACTATGGCTACACCTTC CASKTGANYGYTF
TRBJ1-1 NA TRBD1 TRBV6-5 TGTGCCAGCATGGGGCAGGGACAGAGGACTGAAGCTTTCTTT CASMGQGQRTEAFF
TRBJ2-1 NA NA TRBV19 TGTGCCAGTAGTACATTCCAGGGGTATGAGCAGTTCTTC CASSTFQGYEQFF
TRBJ1-1 NA NA TRBV6-1 TGTGCCAGCAGTGAGGACTATATGGCTTTCTTT CASSEDYMAFF
TRBJ1-6 few NA TRBV28 TGTGCCAGCAGTTCTCCAGGGGCGGGTAATTCACCCCTCCACTTT CASSSPGAGNSPLHF